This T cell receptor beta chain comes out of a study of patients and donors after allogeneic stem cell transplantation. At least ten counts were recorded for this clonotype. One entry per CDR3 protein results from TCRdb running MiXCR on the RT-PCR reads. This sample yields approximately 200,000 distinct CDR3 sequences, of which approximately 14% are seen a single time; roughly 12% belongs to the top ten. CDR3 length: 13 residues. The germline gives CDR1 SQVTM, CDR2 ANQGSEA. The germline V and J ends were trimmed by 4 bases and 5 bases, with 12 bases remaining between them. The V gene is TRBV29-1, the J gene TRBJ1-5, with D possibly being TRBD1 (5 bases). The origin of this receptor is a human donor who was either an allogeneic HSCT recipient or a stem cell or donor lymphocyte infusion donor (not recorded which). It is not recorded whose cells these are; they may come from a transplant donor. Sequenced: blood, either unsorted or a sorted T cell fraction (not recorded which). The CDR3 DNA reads TGCAGCGTTGCGTTAGGGGTCGATCAGCCCCAGCATTTT. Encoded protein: CSVALGVDQPQHF.